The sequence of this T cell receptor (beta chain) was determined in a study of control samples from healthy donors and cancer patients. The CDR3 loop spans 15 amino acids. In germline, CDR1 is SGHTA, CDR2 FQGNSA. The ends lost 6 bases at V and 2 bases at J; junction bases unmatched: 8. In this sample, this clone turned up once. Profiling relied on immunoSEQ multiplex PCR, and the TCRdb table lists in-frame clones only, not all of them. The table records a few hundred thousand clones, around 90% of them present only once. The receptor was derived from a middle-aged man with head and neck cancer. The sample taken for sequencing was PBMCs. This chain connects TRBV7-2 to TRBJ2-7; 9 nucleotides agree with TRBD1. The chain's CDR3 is CASSFGTGLAYEQYF. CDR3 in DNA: TGTGCCAGCAGTTTCGGGACAGGGTTAGCCTACGAGCAGTACTTC.